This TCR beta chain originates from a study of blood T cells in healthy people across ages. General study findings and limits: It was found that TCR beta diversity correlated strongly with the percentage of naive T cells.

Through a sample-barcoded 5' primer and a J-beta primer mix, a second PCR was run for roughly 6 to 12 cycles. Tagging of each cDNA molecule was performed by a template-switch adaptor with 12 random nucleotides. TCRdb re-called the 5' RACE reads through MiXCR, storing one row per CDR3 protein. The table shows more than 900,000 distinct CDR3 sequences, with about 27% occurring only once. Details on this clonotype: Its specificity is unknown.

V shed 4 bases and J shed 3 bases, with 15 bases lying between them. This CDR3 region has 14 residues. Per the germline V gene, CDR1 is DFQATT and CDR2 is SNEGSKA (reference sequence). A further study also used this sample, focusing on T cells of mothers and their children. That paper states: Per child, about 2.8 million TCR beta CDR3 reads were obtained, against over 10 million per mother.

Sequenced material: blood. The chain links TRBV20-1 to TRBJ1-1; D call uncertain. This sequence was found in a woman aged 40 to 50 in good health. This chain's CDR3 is CSAMGRRGYTEAFF. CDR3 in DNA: TGCAGTGCTATGGGCAGGCGGGGATACACTGAAGCTTTCTTT.